The next 3 T cell receptor beta chains were all read from a single sample in a study of technical replicates of blood from a few donors. The assay was immunoSEQ multiplex PCR, and TCRdb's table has in-frame clones only and misses some. This sample has 91,000 or so clones, with 95% found just once. The sample was T cells isolated from PBMCs. The receptors here all came from a human donor in good health.

This rearrangement joins TRBV6-1 to TRBJ2-3, with 10 bases matching TRBD2. The CDR3 covers 15 residues. Germline-derived CDR1 and CDR2 are MNHNS and SASEGT. After removal of 8 bases from V and 2 bases from J, the junction contained 7 bases not matched to a gene. The CDR3 DNA is TGTGCCAGCGAGACCGGGACTAGCGTCACAGATACGCAGTATTTT. Its translation is CASETGTSVTDTQYF.

This clone is a singleton in its sample. The chain employs TRBV5-1 and TRBJ1-3; D possibly corresponds to TRBD1 (5 bases). V shed 4 bases and J shed 2 bases, with 13 bases lying between them. CDR1 is SGHRS and CDR2 is YFSETQ in the germline V gene. CDR3 length equals 15 residues. The DNA of the CDR3 is TGCGCCAGCAGCGGAAACACAGGTACTGGAAACACCATATATTTT. As protein: CASSGNTGTGNTIYF.

CDR3 sequence (DNA): TGTGCCAGCAGTGAAGTGGCAGGCTCCTCCTACGAGCAGTACTTC. Encoded protein: CASSEVAGSSYEQYF. The chain is built from TRBV6-1 and TRBJ2-7; D remains unclear. This CDR3 comprises 15 residues. Looked up from germline, CDR1 is MNHNS and CDR2 is SASEGT. V was pared by 1 base and J by 0 bases, with 10 bases between.